The 18 T cell receptor beta chains listed next were all sequenced from one sample in a study of CD8 T cells in Susac syndrome. When the RNA was reverse transcribed, random hexamers were used with an input of about 0.45 to 1 ug. TCRdb re-analysed the immunoSEQ multiplex PCR reads in MiXCR, keeping a single row per CDR3 protein. The sample includes 350,000 to 550,000 distinct CDR3 sequences, 85% to 90% of them seen just once. The specimen was CD8+ T cells from PBMCs. The source is a human donor with multiple sclerosis.

This chain joins TRBV27 and TRBJ1-1; D is uncertain. The V end was cut by 3 bases, the J end by 7 bases, with 15 bases between. Germline CDR1 MNHEY, CDR2 SMNVEV (reference sequence). The CDR3 runs to 14 residues. In nucleotides, the CDR3 is TGTGCCAGCAGTTTGCACTACAAGGGTGATGAAGCTTTCTTT. Its translation is CASSLHYKGDEAFF.

This chain connects TRBV27 to TRBJ1-4; no clear D. With 7 bases removed from V and 3 bases from J, the gap between germline ends came to 24 bases. The CDR3 has 18 residues. CDR1 and CDR2 (germline): MNHEY, SMNVEV (reference sequence). CDR3 DNA: TGTGCCAGCACCCCTACAACTTCGGACGCCACATCTAATGAAAAACTGTTTTTT. It yields the protein CASTPTTSDATSNEKLFF. The complete variable domain, with remaining parts taken from reference TRBV27 and TRBJ1-4, reads EAQVTQNPRYLITVTGKKLTVTCSQNMNHEYMSWYRQDPGLGLRQIYYSMNVEVTDKGDVPEGYKVSRKEKRNFPLILESPSPNQTSLYFCASTPTTSDATSNEKLFFGSGTQLSVL.

The V gene is TRBV11-2, the J gene TRBJ1-1; TRBD1 is a possible D gene (5 bases). The V gene's germline CDR1 is SGHAT and CDR2 FQNNGV. The length of the CDR3 is 14 residues. Between the trimmed V and J ends, which lost 5 bases and 2 bases, there was a span of 12 bases. The CDR3 is CASSRQGGNTEAFF. CDR3 nucleotide sequence: TGTGCCAGCAGCCGGCAGGGAGGTAACACTGAAGCTTTCTTT.

This clonotype came up a few times. The chain links TRBV5-1 to TRBJ1-2, with TRBD1 as a possible D gene (5 bases). Deletions cut 0 bases from V and 6 bases from J, with 9 bases between. There are 13 residues in the CDR3. The germline gives CDR1 SGHRS, CDR2 YFSETQ. The CDR3 is CASSLAGGDGYTF. CDR3 coding DNA: TGCGCCAGCAGCTTGGCCGGGGGTGATGGCTACACCTTC.

The chain has TRBV20-1 and TRBJ2-1; 8 nucleotides align to TRBD2. Trimming cost V 6 bases and J 3 bases; bases outside gene matches: 7. Germline values: CDR1 DFQATT, CDR2 SNEGSKA (reference sequence). CDR3 length: 14 amino acids. This CDR3 is CSARGSGGYNEQFF. Here the CDR3 DNA reads TGCAGTGCAAGGGGCAGCGGGGGCTACAATGAGCAGTTCTTC.

The V gene is TRBV12-3 or TRBV12-4, the J gene TRBJ2-5; D remains ambiguous. V gave up 1 base and J gave up 0 bases, with 9 bases separating them. The CDR3 loop spans 15 amino acids. CDR3 region: CASSLERTYQETQYF. In DNA, the CDR3 is TGTGCCAGCAGTTTAGAACGGACGTACCAAGAGACCCAGTACTTC.

The V gene is TRBV28, the J gene TRBJ2-2; D is ambiguous. The V gene lost 7 bases and the J gene lost 0 bases, with 9 bases spanning the gap. Germline CDR1 is MDHEN and CDR2 is SYDVKM. CDR3 length: 14 amino acids. CDR3 loop: CASTFGSNTGELFF. The DNA of the CDR3 is TGTGCCAGCACTTTCGGCTCGAACACCGGGGAGCTGTTTTTT.

This CDR3 is CASKRAGSPYEQYF. The CDR3 DNA reads as TGTGCCAGCAAGCGGGCCGGATCCCCCTACGAGCAGTACTTC. The chain recombines TRBV27 with TRBJ2-7; TRBD2 might be the D (6 bases). This CDR3 has 14 amino acids. Germline lookup yields CDR1 MNHEY and CDR2 SMNVEV (reference sequence). V was clipped by 7 bases and J by 2 bases, with 15 bases between them.

This chain connects TRBV27 to TRBJ2-7; 8 positions agree with TRBD1. CDR3 size: 16 residues. Per germline, CDR1 MNHEY and CDR2 SMNVEV (reference sequence). V was pared by 3 bases and J by 2 bases, with 9 bases of the junction left unmatched. CDR3 sequence: CASSLTGQGGTYEQYF. The DNA for the CDR3 is TGTGCCAGCAGTTTGACCGGACAGGGAGGAACCTACGAGCAGTACTTC.

This sequence joins TRBV27 and TRBJ2-1; 7 bases fit TRBD1. Trimming at V came to 6 bases and at J to 0 bases, leaving 8 bases not matched to a gene. The CDR3 length is 16 residues. CDR1 and CDR2 from the germline V gene are MNHEY and SMNVEV (reference sequence). DNA of the CDR3: TGTGCCAGCAGGATCGATGGGGACAGCTCCTACAATGAGCAGTTCTTC. Protein sequence: CASRIDGDSSYNEQFF.

This clonotype was seen a single time. The rearrangement uses TRBV4-2 and TRBJ2-3; D perhaps matches TRBD2 (6 bases). Trimming cost V 3 bases and J 4 bases, with 14 bases left between them. The CDR3 sequence is 15 residues long. The germline V gene has CDR1 LGHNA and CDR2 YNFKEQ. The CDR3 region has the DNA TGTGCCAGCAGCCAGTGGGACGGACTACCAGATACGCAGTATTTT. This sequence encodes CASSQWDGLPDTQYF.

The table lists this clonotype with a few counts. This sequence joins TRBV30 and TRBJ1-1; tentatively, D is TRBD1 (6 bases). CDR3 length: 11 amino acids. Looked up from germline, CDR1 is GTSNPN and CDR2 is SVGIG (reference sequence). V lost 2 bases to trimming and J lost 8 bases, with 9 bases between them. The CDR3 loop reads CAWSTGTEAFF. The CDR3 DNA reads as TGTGCCTGGAGTACAGGGACAGAAGCTTTCTTT.

In nucleotides, the CDR3 is TGTGCCAGCAGTGAAATCCCCGGGACAGAAACAACTAATGAAAAACTGTTTTTT. Residues: CASSEIPGTETTNEKLFF. The rearrangement uses TRBV6-1 and TRBJ1-4; 7 bases line up with TRBD1. This CDR3 contains 18 residues. Germline assignment: CDR1 MNHNS and CDR2 SASEGT. V lost 2 bases, J lost 0 bases, and 9 bases stayed unmatched.

The V gene is TRBV12-3 or TRBV12-4, the J gene TRBJ1-1, with D uncertain. Trimming took 2 bases from V and 11 from J, leaving 18 bases between them. The CDR3 consists of 14 residues. The DNA for the CDR3 is TGTGCCAGCAGTTTAAGTTTAGCCCCTCAAGACGCTTTCTTT. It codes for CASSLSLAPQDAFF.

This chain links TRBV27 with TRBJ2-7, with a tentative D call TRBD1 (7 bases). The CDR3 is 16 amino acids. V was pared by 5 bases and J by 0 bases, with 17 bases between. The germline V gene has CDR1 MNHEY and CDR2 SMNVEV (reference sequence). The CDR3 DNA sequence: TGTGCCAGCAGTCCCCCAGGGGGGATTAGCTCCTACGAGCAGTACTTC. Protein sequence: CASSPPGGISSYEQYF.

This CDR3 is CASSSGAANYGYTF. CDR3 DNA sequence: TGTGCCAGCAGTTCCGGGGCGGCTAACTATGGCTACACCTTC. V gene TRBV28 combines with J gene TRBJ1-2; a possible D gene is TRBD1 (5 bases). This CDR3 spans 14 amino acids. V lost 4 bases, J lost 0 bases, and 9 bases lay in between. Germline CDR1 MDHEN, CDR2 SYDVKM.

This clonotype has only a few counts. The chain recombines TRBV24-1 with TRBJ1-5; D unresolved. The germline V gene has CDR1 KGHDR and CDR2 SFDVKD. With 3 bases removed from V and 0 bases from J, the gap between germline ends came to 5 bases. CDR3 size: 14 residues. CDR3 region: CATSDRYSNQPQHF. CDR3 DNA sequence: TGTGCCACCAGTGATCGTTATAGCAATCAGCCCCAGCATTTT.

This clonotype was seen a few times. The chain employs TRBV27 and TRBJ1-1; TRBD1 agrees at 9 bases. CDR3 length: 14 amino acids. J gave up 4 bases and V 3 bases, and 3 bases lay outside the gene matches. Germline V lookup: CDR1 MNHEY, CDR2 SMNVEV (reference sequence). CDR3 sequence reads: CASSFGTGITEAFF. CDR3 coding DNA: TGTGCCAGCAGTTTTGGGACAGGGATCACTGAAGCTTTCTTT.